A single sample gave rise to the 32 T cell receptor beta chains below, sequenced in a study of glioma-infiltrating T cells after dendritic cell vaccination. Only in-frame clones appear in the TCRdb table, and some are missing; sequencing was by immunoSEQ multiplex PCR. The sample includes about 92,000 clones, 86% seen only once; the top ten take less than 20%. Sequenced here: blood, sampled before dendritic cell vaccination. These TCRs come from a human donor with glioblastoma.

The chain combines TRBV28 with TRBJ2-1; perhaps TRBD2 as D (6 bases). The CDR3 consists of 14 residues. Trimming shortened V by 5 bases and J by 4 bases, and 12 bases separated the two germline ends. Germline CDR1 reads MDHEN; CDR2 reads SYDVKM. CDR3 sequence reads: CASSPGTPYNEQFF. CDR3 DNA: TGTGCCAGCAGTCCCGGGACTCCATACAATGAGCAGTTCTTC.

The genes are TRBV6-5 and TRBJ2-5, with D unresolved. The CDR3 extends over 11 amino acids. CDR1 and CDR2 from the germline V gene are MNHEY and SVGAGI. Trimming removed 0 bases at V and 11 bases at J, with 7 bases between. In DNA form, the CDR3 reads TGTGCCAGCAGTTACTCGACAAAACAGTACTTC. It translates to CASSYSTKQYF.

The genes are TRBV7-6 and TRBJ2-1, with 9 nucleotides matching TRBD2. CDR1 is SGHVS, CDR2 FNYEAQ, per germline. The CDR3 has 16 residues. Trimming removed 7 bases from V and 2 bases from J; junction bases left unmatched: 9. Here the CDR3 reads CASTVEAGGAYNEQFF. The CDR3 nucleotides are TGTGCCAGCACCGTAGAGGCGGGAGGGGCCTACAATGAGCAGTTCTTC.

The CDR3 DNA reads as TGTGCCAGCAGCCGGACGGGGTCTCGTGGTGAGACCCAGTACTTC. This codes for CASSRTGSRGETQYF. The rearrangement joins TRBV7-8 to TRBJ2-5; tentative D call: TRBD2 (5 bases). The germline V gene has CDR1 SGHVS and CDR2 FQNEAQ. The CDR3 consists of 15 residues. V lost 5 bases and J lost 5, with 18 bases in between.

This sequence joins TRBV18 and TRBJ2-2, with unresolved D. Germline V gives CDR1 KGHSH, CDR2 LQKENI. V was clipped by 6 bases and J by 4 bases, with 15 bases between them. CDR3 size: 15 residues. CDR3 in DNA: TGTGCCAGCTCCTTTACGCCGGGTGGCACCGGGGAGCTGTTTTTT. It codes for CASSFTPGGTGELFF.

This chain uses TRBV2 with TRBJ2-3; D not resolved. Germline-derived CDR1 and CDR2 are SNHLY and FYNNEI. Trimming removed 4 bases from V and 1 base from J, with 9 bases in between. The CDR3 sequence is 14 residues long. The CDR3 DNA follows: TGTGCCAGCAGTGTCGGGTCAGGCACAGATACGCAGTATTTT. Protein product: CASSVGSGTDTQYF.

In DNA form, the CDR3 reads TGTGCCAGTAGTGGCGGACAGGGTAGCCAAGAGACCCAGTACTTC. It is translated as CASSGGQGSQETQYF. The chain links TRBV19 to TRBJ2-5; 8 nucleotides match TRBD1. This CDR3 comprises 15 residues. V dropped 5 bases and J dropped 1; count of bases not matched to a gene: 6. CDR1 is LNHDA, CDR2 SQIVND, per germline (reference sequence).

This chain links TRBV5-4 with TRBJ2-7; possibly TRBD2 for D (6 bases). Trimming shortened V by 0 bases and J by 2 bases, and 12 bases separated the two germline ends. The CDR3 is 15 amino acids. Per the germline V gene, CDR1 is SGHNT and CDR2 is YYREEE (reference sequence). Here the CDR3 reads CASSLGAGGTYEQYF. CDR3 sequence (DNA): TGTGCCAGCAGCTTGGGGGCTGGGGGGACCTACGAGCAGTACTTC.

This clone was observed a single time. V usage is TRBV21-1 and J usage is TRBJ1-4. TRBV21-1 is shown as a pseudogene. This CDR3 has 18 residues. The CDR3 sequence: CASSNKAIAEESREKLFF. CDR3 nucleotides: TGTGCCAGCAGCAACAAGGCGATAGCGGAAGAATCTCGGGAAAAACTGTTTTTT.

The chain combines TRBV16 with TRBJ1-4; possible D gene TRBD1, 5 bases. This CDR3 is 15 amino acids long. The V end lost 1 base, the J end lost 5 bases, and 11 bases lay between the germline ends. Per the germline V gene, CDR1 is KGHSY and CDR2 is FQNENV. In DNA form, the CDR3 reads TGTGCCAGCAGCCAATTCGACAGCGAGAATGAAAAACTGTTTTTT. Translating it yields CASSQFDSENEKLFF.

The rearrangement joins TRBV5-4 to TRBJ1-6; 8 bases agree with TRBD1. Germline CDR1 reads SGHNT; CDR2 reads YYREEE (reference sequence). With 0 bases clipped from V and 2 bases from J, the junction kept 4 bases outside the gene matches. This CDR3 spans 17 amino acids. The chain's CDR3 is CASSLVAGGAYNSPLHF. CDR3 sequence (DNA): TGTGCCAGCAGCTTGGTGGCAGGGGGCGCCTATAATTCACCCCTCCACTTT. The full variable domain, its missing parts supplied by reference TRBV5-4 and TRBJ1-6, is ETGVTQSPTHLIKTRGQQVTLRCSSQSGHNTVSWYQQALGQGPQFIFQYYREEENGRGNFPPRFSGLQFPNYSSELNVNALELDDSALYLCASSLVAGGAYNSPLHFGNGTRLTVT.

This clone was recorded a few times. The rearrangement links TRBV7-2 to TRBJ2-1, with D tentatively TRBD1 (6 bases). Trimming cost V 5 bases and J 7 bases, with 9 bases left between them. Germline CDR1 is SGHTA and CDR2 is FQGNSA. CDR3 size: 12 residues. CDR3 DNA sequence: TGTGCCAGCAGCCCAACAGGGAATGAGCAGTTCTTC. Protein sequence: CASSPTGNEQFF.

The chain employs TRBV13 and TRBJ2-7; 9 bases map to TRBD2. Germline loops: CDR1 PRHDT, CDR2 FYEKMQ (reference sequence). This CDR3 region has 14 residues. V shed 0 bases and J 4 bases; nucleotides not matched to a gene: 1. The CDR3, as DNA: TGTGCCAGCAGCTTAGGGACTAGCGGATACGAGCAGTACTTC. It codes for CASSLGTSGYEQYF. Full variable domain (rest looked up from reference TRBV13 and TRBJ2-7): AAGVIQSPRHLIKEKRETATLKCYPIPRHDTVYWYQQGPGQDPQFLISFYEKMQSDKGSIPDRFSAQQFSDYHSELNMSSLELGDSALYFCASSLGTSGYEQYFGPGTRLTVT.

The chain has TRBV11-2 and TRBJ2-7; the match to TRBD1 covers 7 bases. Per the germline V gene, CDR1 is SGHAT and CDR2 is FQNNGV. V dropped 5 bases and J dropped 1; count of bases not matched to a gene: 11. The CDR3 totals 16 residues. The CDR3 DNA reads as TGTGCCAGCAGCAAATCGGGACAGTCTGGGTCCTACGAGCAGTACTTC. It is translated as CASSKSGQSGSYEQYF.

The V call is TRBV15, the J call TRBJ2-7, with TRBD2 identical over 12 bases. CDR1 and CDR2 (germline): LNHNV, YYDKDF (reference sequence). The CDR3 covers 16 residues. Trimming at V came to 1 base and at J to 2 bases, leaving 3 bases not matched to a gene. CDR3 nucleotide sequence: TGTGCCACCAGCAGAGCCCGGACTAGCGGGACCTACGAGCAGTACTTC. Amino acids: CATSRARTSGTYEQYF.

This chain uses TRBV27 with TRBJ1-5, with a possible D match to TRBD1 (5 bases). Trimming pared 3 bases from V and 7 bases from J, leaving 10 bases between. Looked up from germline, CDR1 is MNHEY and CDR2 is SMNVEV (reference sequence). The CDR3 consists of 13 residues. CDR3 loop: CASSFSGFQPQHF. The CDR3 bases are TGTGCCAGCAGTTTTTCAGGGTTCCAGCCCCAGCATTTT.

The chain combines TRBV7-8 with TRBJ1-3; 7 bases agree with TRBD1. There are 16 residues in the CDR3. The junction had 7 bases not matched to a gene; V was cut back by 5 bases and J by 0 bases. Germline V gene sequence: CDR1 SGHVS, CDR2 FQNEAQ. DNA for the CDR3: TGTGCCAGCAGCCGCGGGACAGTCTACTCTGGAAACACCATATATTTT. Translation: CASSRGTVYSGNTIYF.

This chain links TRBV2 with TRBJ2-7; 11 positions match TRBD2. V trimming: 4 bases; J trimming: 3 bases; junction bases outside the gene matches: 5. Germline V gene sequence: CDR1 SNHLY, CDR2 FYNNEI. CDR3 length: 15 residues. The DNA of the CDR3 is TGTGCCAGCAGTGGCGGGACTAGCGGCAACTACGAGCAGTACTTC. Encoded protein: CASSGGTSGNYEQYF.

This clone is a singleton in its sample. The chain's CDR3 is CASRNVAGGPDTQYF. The CDR3 DNA reads as TGTGCCAGCAGGAATGTAGCGGGGGGGCCAGATACGCAGTATTTT. The J gene is TRBJ2-3, the V gene TRBV6-4, with 11 bases fitting TRBD2. V was pared by 6 bases and J by 4 bases, with 6 bases of the junction left unmatched. CDR1 and CDR2 (germline): MRHNA, SNTAGT. The length of the CDR3 is 15 residues.

CDR3 sequence reads: CASIPQATQETQYF. CDR3 DNA: TGTGCCAGCATTCCACAGGCAACCCAAGAGACCCAGTACTTC. This chain connects TRBV7-8 to TRBJ2-5; D might be TRBD1 (5 bases). The V gene's germline CDR1 is SGHVS and CDR2 FQNEAQ. The CDR3 spans 14 residues. V lost 7 bases and J lost 1, with 13 bases in between.

The chain is built from TRBV28 and TRBJ2-2; 7 bases match TRBD1. The CDR3 covers 14 residues. Germline V gene data show CDR1 as MDHEN and CDR2 as SYDVKM. Trimming at V came to 6 bases and at J to 4 bases, leaving 5 bases not matched to a gene. In DNA, the CDR3 is TGTGCCAGCAGGGAGACAGGGCCCACCGGGGAGCTGTTTTTT. Protein: CASRETGPTGELFF.

The genes are TRBV2 and TRBJ2-1, with D perhaps TRBD2 (5 bases). Germline loops: CDR1 SNHLY, CDR2 FYNNEI. Trimming removed 7 bases at V and 4 bases at J, with 17 bases between. The CDR3 runs 15 residues. The chain's CDR3 is CASTRTQSEYNEQFF. CDR3 nucleotides: TGTGCCAGCACCCGGACTCAATCAGAATACAATGAGCAGTTCTTC.

The chain combines TRBV11-2 with TRBJ2-1; 14 nucleotides agree with TRBD2. J gave up 7 bases and V 5 bases, and 4 bases lay outside the gene matches. The germline V gene has CDR1 SGHAT and CDR2 FQNNGV. This CDR3 is built from 15 residues. The DNA for the CDR3 is TGTGCCAGCAGCAGCCGACTAGCGGGGGGGAATGAGCAGTTCTTC. It codes for CASSSRLAGGNEQFF.

The rearrangement uses TRBV20-1 and TRBJ1-1, with D possibly TRBD1 on 6 matching bases. The CDR3 is made up of 11 amino acids. Germline CDR1 is DFQATT and CDR2 is SNEGSKA (reference sequence). Trimming removed 2 bases from V and 7 bases from J, with 8 bases in between. CDR3 loop: CSARQGIEAFF. The CDR3 coding sequence is TGCAGTGCTAGACAGGGGATTGAAGCTTTCTTT.

V usage is TRBV6-1 and J usage is TRBJ2-7; TRBD2 agrees at 10 bases. V lost 5 bases to trimming and J lost 10 bases; unmatched junction nucleotides: 5. CDR1 MNHNS and CDR2 SASEGT come from the germline V gene. CDR3 length: 12 amino acids. The CDR3 DNA reads as TGTGCCAGCAGTCCAGAGCGGGGGGGCCAGTACTTC. It codes for CASSPERGGQYF.

The rearrangement links TRBV28 to TRBJ2-7, with D possibly TRBD1 on 6 matching bases. Trimming shortened V by 2 bases and J by 6 bases, and 8 bases separated the two germline ends. CDR3 length equals 12 residues. Germline V CDR1 and CDR2: MDHEN, SYDVKM. The CDR3 reads CASSLGDIEQYF. The CDR3, as DNA: TGTGCCAGCAGTTTAGGGGACATCGAGCAGTACTTC.

As regards this clone: The junction and the germline gene differ at one end; a read error may be behind it. Other DNA sequences in this specimen translate into the identical CDR3. This chain links TRBV30 with TRBJ2-7; D possibly corresponds to TRBD1 (5 bases). The CDR3 has 13 amino acids. Germline V gene data show CDR1 as GTSNPN and CDR2 as SVGIG (reference sequence). The CDR3 DNA sequence: TGCGCCTGGAGTGTTTACCAGGGATACGAGCAGTACTTC. Translated: CAWSVYQGYEQYF.

The gene calls are TRBV5-1 and TRBJ2-3; D is uncertain. The CDR3 loop spans 16 amino acids. The germline CDR1 and CDR2 sequences are SGHRS and YFSETQ. Deletions cut 2 bases from V and 4 bases from J, with 17 bases between. CDR3 loop: CASSLVTLGRADTQYF. CDR3 DNA: TGCGCCAGCAGCTTAGTGACCCTAGGCCGCGCAGATACGCAGTATTTT. The full variable domain, in which reference TRBV5-1 and TRBJ2-3 provide the parts outside the CDR3, is KAGVTQTPRYLIKTRGQQVTLSCSPISGHRSVSWYQQTPGQGLQFLFEYFSETQRNKGNFPGRFSGRQFSNSRSEMNVSTLELGDSALYLCASSLVTLGRADTQYFGPGTRLTVL.

CDR3 nucleotides: TGTGCCAGTAGTATCTCACAGGGGGGGTACCAAGAGACCCAGTACTTC. Amino acids: CASSISQGGYQETQYF. V and J are TRBV19 and TRBJ2-5; a possible D gene is TRBD1 (8 bases). The V gene lost 3 bases and the J gene lost 0 bases, with 14 bases spanning the gap. The germline CDR1 and CDR2 sequences are LNHDA and SQIVND (reference sequence). This CDR3 spans 16 amino acids.

The V call is TRBV9, the J call TRBJ2-1; 8 bases agree with TRBD1. V lost 6 bases to trimming and J lost 1 base; unmatched junction nucleotides: 15. Germline assignment: CDR1 SGDLS and CDR2 YYNGEE. This CDR3 has 18 amino acids. CDR3 protein: CASNHRVDTGGSYNEQFF. In nucleotides, the CDR3 is TGTGCCAGCAATCACCGGGTAGATACAGGGGGTTCCTACAATGAGCAGTTCTTC.

The J gene is TRBJ1-5, the V gene TRBV5-5, with 9 bases aligning to TRBD1. The CDR3 is 15 amino acids. The V and J ends lost 5 bases and 3 bases, in that order; junction bases with no gene match: 6. Looked up from germline, CDR1 is SGHKS and CDR2 is YYEKEE (reference sequence). The CDR3 coding sequence is TGTGCCAGCAGTAGGACAGGGGAGGACAATCAGCCCCAGCATTTT. Its translation is CASSRTGEDNQPQHF.

This chain connects TRBV27 to TRBJ2-2; 9 nucleotides agree with TRBD2. The V and J ends lost 3 bases and 5 bases, in that order; junction bases with no gene match: 10. The CDR3 length is 17 residues. Germline V gene lookup returns CDR1 MNHEY and CDR2 SMNVEV (reference sequence). This chain's CDR3 is CASSFGWAGGKTGELFF. In nucleotides, the CDR3 is TGTGCCAGCAGTTTCGGCTGGGCGGGAGGGAAAACCGGGGAGCTGTTTTTT.